These 10 T cell receptor beta chains originate from one sample sequenced in a study of human T cells and chemical hapten exposure (dated by TCRdb to the early 2020s). Taken with the paper, the label for time point translates to: patch test 1, 2 weeks after DPC sensitization. Interpreted using the paper, the treatment or condition label stands for: therapeutic diphenylcyclopropenone sensitization with weekly scalp DPC. Library preparation was by RACE. The sequencer was a NextSeq 500. Using fastp trimming at Q25 and MiXCR clonotype assembly, TCRdb reanalyzed the public sequencing data and kept in-frame beta chains. Each entry is one CDR3 protein sequence, shown with its most common DNA and genes. The sample includes approximately 60,000 distinct CDR3 sequences, with 7% to 10% observed a single time. 10% to 15% of the sample is held by the ten biggest clonotypes. The specimen was whole blood, collected in connection with sensitization to the hapten diphenylcyclopropenone (DPC). The receptors derive from a woman between 40 and 55 years old with alopecia areata. Some clones in this sample may be carry-over from other donors' samples.

This clonotype was observed at least ten times. The chain has TRBV7-9 and TRBJ2-7; the D call may be TRBD1 or TRBD2 (5 bases each). The CDR3 extends over 14 amino acids. CDR1 and CDR2 (germline): SEHNR, FQNEAQ (reference sequence). With 4 bases removed from V and 3 bases from J, the gap between germline ends came to 13 bases. CDR3 DNA sequence: TGTGCCAGCAGCTGGGACGCTGCGAGCTACGAGCAGTACTTC. Residues: CASSWDAASYEQYF. Filled out from reference TRBV7-9 and TRBJ2-7, the complete variable domain reads DTGVSQNPRHKITKRGQNVTFRCDPISEHNRLYWYRQTLGQGPEFLTYFQNEAQLEKSRLLSDRFSAERPKGSFSTLEIQRTEQGDSAMYLCASSWDAASYEQYFGPGTRLTVT.

This clonotype was detected only a few times. J is TRBJ2-1 and V is TRBV7-9; D uncertain. The CDR3 has 14 residues. Germline CDR1 is SEHNR and CDR2 is FQNEAQ (reference sequence). Trimming took 0 bases from V and 4 from J, leaving 7 bases between them. The CDR3 spells CASSLAGTYNEQFF. For the CDR3, the DNA is TGTGCCAGCAGCTTAGCGGGAACTTACAATGAGCAGTTCTTC.

This clonotype has at least ten counts. This chain uses TRBV4-3 with TRBJ2-7; 7 nucleotides align to TRBD2. Germline V gene lookup returns CDR1 LGHNA and CDR2 YSLEER. Trimming removed 3 bases from V and 10 bases from J; junction bases left unmatched: 9. The CDR3 is 13 residues long. The DNA of the CDR3 is TGCGCCAGCAGCCAGGAAACGACTAGCCTACAGTACTTC. Translated: CASSQETTSLQYF.

This clonotype was observed many times. The V call is TRBV20-1, the J call TRBJ2-1; the D is unclear. The CDR3 is 14 residues long. From germline, CDR1 is DFQATT and CDR2 SNEGSKA (reference sequence). Trimming removed 1 base from V and 2 bases from J, with 9 bases in between. CDR3 protein: CSARGTFAYNEQFF. The CDR3 coding sequence is TGCAGTGCTAGAGGTACTTTTGCCTACAATGAGCAGTTCTTC.

The V and J genes are TRBV6-1 and TRBJ1-2; D perhaps matches TRBD1 (5 bases). The CDR3 length is 13 residues. Germline CDR1 MNHNS, CDR2 SASEGT. The germline V and J ends were trimmed by 6 bases and 2 bases, with 10 bases remaining between them. This chain's CDR3 is CASSPQGNYGYTF. The DNA of the CDR3 is TGTGCCAGCAGCCCCCAGGGAAACTATGGCTACACCTTC.

This chain uses TRBV5-1 with TRBJ2-2, with TRBD1 matching 7 bases. The CDR3 is 15 amino acids. CDR1 is SGHRS and CDR2 is YFSETQ in the germline V gene. The junction had 8 bases not matched to a gene; V was cut back by 5 bases and J by 4 bases. This CDR3 is CASSSGTEATGELFF. Here the CDR3 DNA reads TGCGCCAGCAGTTCCGGGACAGAGGCCACCGGGGAGCTGTTTTTT.

The chain carries TRBV9 and TRBJ1-1, with D unclear. CDR3 length: 13 amino acids. In germline, CDR1 is SGDLS, CDR2 YYNGEE. V lost 4 bases to trimming and J lost 5 bases, with 12 bases between them. This CDR3 is CASSPFTGTEAFF. The CDR3 DNA reads TGTGCCAGCAGCCCCTTTACCGGGACTGAAGCTTTCTTT.

The table lists this clonotype with many counts. The chain joins TRBV20-1 to TRBJ1-1; no definite D call. CDR1 is DFQATT and CDR2 is SNEGSKA in the germline V gene (reference sequence). Trimming cost V 2 bases and J 3 bases, with 13 bases left between them. The CDR3 totals 14 residues. The CDR3 spells CSARTAASDTEAFF. The CDR3 coding sequence is TGCAGTGCTAGAACGGCCGCATCGGACACTGAAGCTTTCTTT.

Points on this clonotype: One end of the junction is discordant with germline, which a read error may explain. The gene calls are TRBV12-3 or TRBV12-4 and TRBJ1-6; D is possibly TRBD1 (6 bases). The CDR3 covers 15 residues. In DNA, the CDR3 is TGTGTCAGCAGCGCCGGGACACCCTATAATTCACCCCTCCACTTT. It encodes CVSSAGTPYNSPLHF.

This clonotype appeared a few times. The genes are TRBV29-1 and TRBJ2-2, with D possibly TRBD1 on 6 matching bases. Per germline, CDR1 SQVTM and CDR2 ANQGSEA. The ends were cut back, 5 bases at V and 5 bases at J, with 12 bases in the middle. The CDR3 length is 13 residues. CDR3 sequence reads: CSVLEGVTGELFF. The CDR3 DNA reads TGCAGCGTTTTAGAGGGGGTTACCGGGGAGCTGTTTTTT.